This T cell receptor (beta chain) was sequenced in a study of control samples from healthy donors and cancer patients. V shed 4 bases, J shed 5 bases, and the junction held 3 bases outside the gene matches. The CDR3 consists of 13 residues. The V gene's germline CDR1 is MDHEN and CDR2 SYDVKM. Profiled with immunoSEQ multiplex PCR; TCRdb holds only in-frame clones, not every one. The sample contains some 150,000 clones, over 90% of which appear only once. The sequenced material came from blood. V gene TRBV28 combines with J gene TRBJ2-3; 7 bases are shared with TRBD2. The origin of this receptor is a man aged 50-60 years in good health. Written as DNA, the CDR3 is TGTGCCAGCAGTTCCATAGCGGGAGATACGCAGTATTTT. As protein: CASSSIAGDTQYF.